This record covers a single T cell receptor beta chain. The antigen is undetermined. The data originate from a study of CD8 T cells in ankylosing spondylitis. Study-level findings and limits: Blood of patients with ankylosing spondylitis appeared to be characterized by a TCR beta motif of eight highly homologous variants.

TCRdb re-called the 5' RACE reads through MiXCR, storing one row per CDR3 protein. Of about 500,000 distinct CDR3 sequences listed, 12% are singletons. The clonotype was recovered from a male donor with ankylosing spondylitis. Material: blood, either unsorted or a sorted T cell fraction (not recorded which).

The CDR3: CASSLKNSPLHF. CDR3 coding DNA: TGTGCCAGCAGTTTGAAGAATTCACCCCTCCACTTT. This sequence joins TRBV6-6 and TRBJ1-6; D remains ambiguous. Trimming stripped 4 bases from V and 7 bases from J, with 5 bases between. The CDR3 contains 12 residues. The germline V gene has CDR1 MNHNY and CDR2 SVGAGI (reference sequence).